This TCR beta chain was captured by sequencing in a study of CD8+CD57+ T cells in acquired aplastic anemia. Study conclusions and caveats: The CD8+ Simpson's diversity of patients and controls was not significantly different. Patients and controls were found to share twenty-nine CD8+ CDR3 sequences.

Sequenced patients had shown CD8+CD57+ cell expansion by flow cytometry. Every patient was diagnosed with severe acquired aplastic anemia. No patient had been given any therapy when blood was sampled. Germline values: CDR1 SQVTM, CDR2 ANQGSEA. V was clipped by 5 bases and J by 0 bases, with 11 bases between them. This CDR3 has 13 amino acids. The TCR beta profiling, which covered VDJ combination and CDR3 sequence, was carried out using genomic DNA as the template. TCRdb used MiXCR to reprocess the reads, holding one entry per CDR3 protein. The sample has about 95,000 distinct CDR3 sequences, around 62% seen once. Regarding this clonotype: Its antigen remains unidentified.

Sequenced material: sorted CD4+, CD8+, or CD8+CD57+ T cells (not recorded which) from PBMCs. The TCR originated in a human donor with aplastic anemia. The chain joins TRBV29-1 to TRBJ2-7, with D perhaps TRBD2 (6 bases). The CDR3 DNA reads TGCAGCGTTTGCCGCGGGGACTCCTACGAGCAGTACTTC. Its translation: CSVCRGDSYEQYF.